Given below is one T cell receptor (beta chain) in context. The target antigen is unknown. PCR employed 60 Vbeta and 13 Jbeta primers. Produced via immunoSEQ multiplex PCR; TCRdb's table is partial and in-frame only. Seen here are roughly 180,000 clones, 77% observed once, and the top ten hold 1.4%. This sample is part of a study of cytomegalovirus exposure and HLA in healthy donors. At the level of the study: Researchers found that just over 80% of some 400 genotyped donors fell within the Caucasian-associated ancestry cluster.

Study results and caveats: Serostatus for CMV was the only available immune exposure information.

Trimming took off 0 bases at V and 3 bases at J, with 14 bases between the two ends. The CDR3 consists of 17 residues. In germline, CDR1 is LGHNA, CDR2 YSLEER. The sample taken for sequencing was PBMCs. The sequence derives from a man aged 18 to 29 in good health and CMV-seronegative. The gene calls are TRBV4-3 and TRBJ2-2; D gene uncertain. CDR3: CASSQDPKFQYTGELFF. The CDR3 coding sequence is TGCGCCAGCAGCCAAGATCCGAAGTTTCAGTACACCGGGGAGCTGTTTTTT.